The rows below give T cell receptor beta chains drawn from one sample of a study of Graves' ophthalmopathy and Graves' hyperthyroidism. TCRdb passed the multiplex PCR reads through MiXCR, listing each CDR3 protein once. The sample shows 900,000 to 1,200,000 distinct CDR3 sequences, about two fifths of them seen only once. The sequenced sample was peripheral blood or thyroid tissue (not recorded which). The receptors were sampled from an adult man with Graves' hyperthyroidism. Each CDR3 is given with its conserved first and last residue. D genes are given only for firm matches. Size is stated for part of the rows, as once, few or many counts, or as a class when the clone is expanded.

V	J	D	size	CDR3	DNA
TRBV29-1	TRBJ2-5	TRBD2	many	CSVVWSGGPAETQYF	TGCAGCGTTGTCTGGTCGGGGGGGCCCGCGGAGACCCAGTACTTC
TRBV5-1	TRBJ1-4	.	many	CASSRDATNEKLFF	TGCGCCAGCAGCCGCGATGCAACTAATGAAAAACTGTTTTTT
TRBV28	TRBJ2-7	TRBD1	few	CASRPRPGQRRFSYEQYF	TGTGCCAGCAGACCACGACCGGGACAGCGGCGATTTAGCTACGAGCAGTACTTC
TRBV14	TRBJ2-5	.	many	CASSQDSVETQYF	TGTGCCAGCAGCCAAGATTCTGTCGAGACCCAGTACTTC
TRBV19	TRBJ2-7	.	few	CASSIYLTGEQYF	TGTGCCAGTAGTATATACCTTACAGGGGAGCAGTACTTC
TRBV12-3/TRBV12-4	TRBJ1-6	.	many	CASSFPNSPLHF	TGTGCCAGCAGCTTCCCGAATTCACCCCTCCACTTT
TRBV15	TRBJ1-6	.	.	CATSSWVTGSPLHF	TGTGCCACCAGCAGCTGGGTCACAGGGTCACCCCTCCACTTT
TRBV5-1	TRBJ2-7	.	.	CASTDGRYF	TGCGCCAGCACCGACGGGAGGTACTTC
TRBV15	TRBJ2-5	.	few	CATSRASYEETQYF	TGTGCCACCAGCAGAGCGAGTTACGAAGAGACCCAGTACTTC
TRBV29-1	TRBJ2-1	.	.	CSIKPYNEQFF	TGCAGCATTAAACCCTACAATGAGCAGTTCTTC
TRBV20-1	TRBJ2-5	TRBD1	many	CSAGGQGALETQYF	TGCAGTGCTGGGGGACAGGGGGCTCTAGAGACCCAGTACTTC
TRBV2	TRBJ1-2	.	few	CASIPTTAAGYTF	TGTGCCAGCATCCCGACGACGGCGGCTGGCTACACCTTC
TRBV7-9	TRBJ1-2	TRBD1	.	CASSPPGTGANYGYTF	TGTGCCAGCAGCCCCCCAGGGACAGGGGCGAACTATGGCTACACCTTC
TRBV15	TRBJ2-7	.	.	CATSRSRVEQYF	TGTGCCACCAGCAGATCGCGGGTCGAGCAGTACTTC
TRBV7-9	TRBJ2-7	.	.	CASSLDIYQPQQYF	TGTGCCAGCAGCTTAGACATTTATCAGCCCCAGCAGTACTTC
TRBV29-1	TRBJ1-2	.	.	CSVGGLFANYGYTF	TGCAGCGTGGGTGGGCTATTCGCTAACTATGGCTACACCTTC
TRBV29-1	TRBJ2-7	.	many	CSVVYAGSYEQYF	TGCAGCGTTGTTTATGCGGGATCCTACGAGCAGTACTTC